This is a list of T cell receptor beta chains from one sample in a study of beta chain features in type 1 diabetes. Sequencing used immunoSEQ multiplex PCR; TCRdb keeps in-frame clones, though not all of them. The repertoire holds under 250,000 clones, with 14% as singletons. The specimen was naive CD4+ T cells from blood. The receptors were gathered from a man in his thirties or forties with type 1 diabetes. Each CDR3 is given with its conserved first and last residue. A D gene is named only where the DNA matches it firmly. Clone size is stated in some rows and not others, as once, few, many or a class when expanded.

few	TRBV4-1	TRBJ2-1	.	CASSQVVILSNEQFF	TGCGCCAGCAGCCAAGTCGTTATTTTATCCAATGAGCAGTTCTTC
.	TRBV2	TRBJ1-1	TRBD1	CASSVTGWEAFF	TGTGCCAGCAGCGTGACAGGGTGGGAAGCTTTCTTT
.	TRBV4-2	TRBJ1-1	TRBD1	CASSHLGQSMNTEAFF	TGTGCCAGCAGCCACTTGGGACAGAGCATGAACACTGAAGCTTTCTTT
few	TRBV5-4	TRBJ1-1	.	CASSADSKNTEAFF	TGTGCCAGCAGCGCTGACAGCAAGAACACTGAAGCTTTCTTT
few	TRBV5-6	TRBJ2-1	TRBD1	CASSYKTGTGHNEQFF	TGTGCCAGCAGCTACAAAACCGGGACAGGGCACAATGAGCAGTTCTTC
.	TRBV19	TRBJ2-7	TRBD2	CASSIEFSGRGYEQYF	TGTGCCAGTAGTATAGAATTTAGCGGGAGAGGCTACGAGCAGTACTTC
few	TRBV7-2	TRBJ2-5	TRBD1	CASRRPGQGGKKTQYF	TGTGCCAGCAGACGACCGGGACAGGGGGGGAAAAAGACCCAGTACTTC
few	TRBV10-3	TRBJ2-5	TRBD1	CASGQEQETQYF	TGTGCCAGTGGACAGGAGCAAGAGACCCAGTACTTC
.	TRBV25-1	TRBJ2-7	TRBD1	CASSDFGQGRTYEQYF	TGTGCCAGCAGTGACTTTGGACAGGGAAGAACCTACGAGCAGTACTTC
.	TRBV19	TRBJ2-6	.	CASAPGLLLSGANVLTF	TGTGCCAGCGCGCCGGGACTTCTTCTCTCTGGGGCCAACGTCCTGACTTTC
.	TRBV2	TRBJ2-7	.	CASSEPGNGYF	TGTGCCAGCAGTGAACCCGGGAATGGGTACTTC
few	TRBV13	TRBJ1-2	TRBD1	CASRRQGGRGYTF	TGTGCCAGCAGAAGACAGGGGGGACGTGGCTACACCTTC
few	TRBV5-4	TRBJ2-7	TRBD2	CASSPRLASYEQYF	TGTGCCAGCAGCCCTCGACTAGCCTCCTACGAGCAGTACTTC
few	TRBV2	TRBJ1-2	TRBD1	CASNREQGLGGYTF	TGTGCCAGCAATCGTGAACAGGGGCTGGGTGGCTACACCTTC
.	TRBV15	TRBJ1-1	.	CATSRDDGRVRTEAFF	TGTGCCACCAGCAGAGATGATGGCAGGGTAAGGACTGAAGCTTTCTTT
few	TRBV10-3	TRBJ2-7	.	CAISEGLSSYEQYF	TGTGCCATCAGTGAGGGACTTTCCTCCTACGAGCAGTACTTC
few	TRBV9	TRBJ2-1	TRBD2	CASSVHLAGENEQFF	TGTGCCAGCAGCGTCCACCTAGCGGGAGAGAATGAGCAGTTCTTC
.	TRBV2	TRBJ2-7	TRBD1	CASRGTGDYEQYF	TGTGCCAGCAGGGGGACAGGGGACTACGAGCAGTACTTC
few	TRBV7-9	TRBJ1-1	.	CASNKPNTEAFF	TGTGCCAGCAACAAACCGAACACTGAAGCTTTCTTT
once	TRBV5-6	TRBJ2-6	.	CASSRSRANVLTF	TGTGCCAGCAGCAGGAGCCGGGCCAACGTCCTGACTTTC